This T cell receptor beta chain was documented in a study of T cell clonotyping in hematopoietic cell transplantation. General study results and limits: Pathologically expanded recipient clonotypes increased progressively from day 30 to day 180 as diversity fell.

The assay was immunoSEQ multiplex PCR, and TCRdb's table has in-frame clones only and misses some. This sample carries roughly 15,000 clones, over 75% of them seen once, and the ten largest clones take approximately 4.5%. For this clone: Its antigen is not identified.

Germline loops: CDR1 SGHAT, CDR2 FQNNGV. Trimming shortened V by 0 bases and J by 3 bases, and 9 bases separated the two germline ends. CDR3 length: 15 amino acids. The chain uses TRBV11-2 and TRBJ1-3; D is uncertain. The sequencing sample was made of peripheral blood mononuclear cells. The receptor was isolated from a woman aged 40 to 49 in good health. Some clones in this sample may be carry-over from other donors' samples. The CDR3 is CASSLEGLGGNTIYF. The DNA for the CDR3 is TGTGCCAGCAGCTTAGAAGGTCTCGGTGGAAACACCATATATTTT.